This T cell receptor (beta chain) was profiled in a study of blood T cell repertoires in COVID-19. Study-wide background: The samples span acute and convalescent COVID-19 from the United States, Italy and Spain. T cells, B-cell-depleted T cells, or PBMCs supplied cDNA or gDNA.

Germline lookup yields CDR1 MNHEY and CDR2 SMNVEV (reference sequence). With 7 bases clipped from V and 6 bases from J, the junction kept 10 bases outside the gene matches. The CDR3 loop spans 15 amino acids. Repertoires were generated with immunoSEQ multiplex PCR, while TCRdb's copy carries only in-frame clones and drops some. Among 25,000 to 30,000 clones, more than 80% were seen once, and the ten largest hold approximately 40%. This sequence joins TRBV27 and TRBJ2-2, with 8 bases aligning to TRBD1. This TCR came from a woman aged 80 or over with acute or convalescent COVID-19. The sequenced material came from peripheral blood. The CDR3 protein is CASKISDRVAGELFF. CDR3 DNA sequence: TGTGCCAGCAAAATCTCGGACAGGGTAGCCGGGGAGCTGTTTTTT.